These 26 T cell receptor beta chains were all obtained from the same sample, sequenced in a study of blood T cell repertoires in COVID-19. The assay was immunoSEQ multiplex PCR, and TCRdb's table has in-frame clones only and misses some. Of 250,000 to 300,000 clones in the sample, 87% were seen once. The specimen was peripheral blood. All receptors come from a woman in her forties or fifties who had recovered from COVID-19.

The DNA of the CDR3 is TGTGCCAGCAGCGCACACAGGGGTAGGAGCAATGAGCAGTTCTTC. Encoded protein: CASSAHRGRSNEQFF. The chain is built from TRBV3-1 (or the pseudogene TRBV3-2) and TRBJ2-1, with TRBD1 matching 7 bases. The CDR3 consists of 15 residues. From germline, CDR1 is LGHDT and CDR2 YNNKEL (reference sequence). V was pared by 5 bases and J by 6 bases, with 10 bases of the junction left unmatched.

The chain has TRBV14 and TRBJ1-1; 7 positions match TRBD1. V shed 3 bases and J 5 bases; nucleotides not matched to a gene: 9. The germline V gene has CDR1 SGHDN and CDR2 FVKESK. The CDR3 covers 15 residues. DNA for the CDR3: TGTGCCAGCAGCCAGGTTCACAGGGGTGGAACTGAAGCTTTCTTT. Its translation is CASSQVHRGGTEAFF.

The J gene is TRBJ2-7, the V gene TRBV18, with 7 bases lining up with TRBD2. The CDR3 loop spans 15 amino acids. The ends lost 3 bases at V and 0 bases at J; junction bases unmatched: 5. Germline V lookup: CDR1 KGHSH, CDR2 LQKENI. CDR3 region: CASSPLGGSSYEQYF. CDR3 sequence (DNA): TGTGCCAGCTCACCTCTGGGGGGGAGCTCCTACGAGCAGTACTTC.

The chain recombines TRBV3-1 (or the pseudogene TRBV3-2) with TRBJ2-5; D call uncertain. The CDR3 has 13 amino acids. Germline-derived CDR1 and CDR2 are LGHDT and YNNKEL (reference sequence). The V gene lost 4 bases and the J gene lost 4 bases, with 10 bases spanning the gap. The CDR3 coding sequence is TGTGCCAGCAGCCTACCGAGAGGAGAGACCCAGTACTTC. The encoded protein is CASSLPRGETQYF.

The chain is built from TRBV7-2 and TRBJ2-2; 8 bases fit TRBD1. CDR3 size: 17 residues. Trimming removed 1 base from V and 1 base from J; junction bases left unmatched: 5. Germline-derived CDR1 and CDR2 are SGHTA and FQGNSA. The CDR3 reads CASSLVFGTGNTGELFF. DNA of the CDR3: TGTGCCAGCAGCTTAGTCTTTGGGACAGGGAACACCGGGGAGCTGTTTTTT. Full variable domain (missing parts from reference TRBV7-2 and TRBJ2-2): GAGVSQSPSNKVTEKGKDVELRCDPISGHTALYWYRQSLGQGLEFLIYFQGNSAPDKSGLPSDRFSAERTGGSVSTLTIQRTQQEDSAVYLCASSLVFGTGNTGELFFGEGSRLTVL.

DNA for the CDR3: TGTGCCAGCAGAAAAGCGGGAGTGAGGGCGTACGGACAGTTCTTC. Encoded protein: CASRKAGVRAYGQFF. The chain combines TRBV27 with TRBJ2-1; 8 positions match TRBD2. The CDR3 length is 15 residues. The V gene's germline CDR1 is MNHEY and CDR2 SMNVEV (reference sequence). Germline trimming cut 6 bases from V and 13 bases from J; bases unmatched to any gene: 17.

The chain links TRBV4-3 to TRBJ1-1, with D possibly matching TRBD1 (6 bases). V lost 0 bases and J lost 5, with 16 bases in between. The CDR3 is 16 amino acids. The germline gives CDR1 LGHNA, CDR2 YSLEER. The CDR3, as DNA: TGCGCCAGCAGCCAAGATTCGGCCAGGGGCCTTACTGAAGCTTTCTTT. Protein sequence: CASSQDSARGLTEAFF.

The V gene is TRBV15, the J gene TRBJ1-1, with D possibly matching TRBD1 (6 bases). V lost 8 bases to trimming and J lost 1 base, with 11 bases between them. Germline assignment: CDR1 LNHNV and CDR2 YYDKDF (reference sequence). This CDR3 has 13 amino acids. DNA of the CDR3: TGTGCCACCTCCTTACAGGGGAACACTGAAGCTTTCTTT. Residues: CATSLQGNTEAFF.

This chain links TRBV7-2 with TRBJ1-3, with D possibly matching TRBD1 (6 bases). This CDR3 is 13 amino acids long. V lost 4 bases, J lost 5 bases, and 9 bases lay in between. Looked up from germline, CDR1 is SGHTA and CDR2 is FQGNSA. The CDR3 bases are TGTGCCAGCAGCTGGACAGTCCGAAACACCATATATTTT. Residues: CASSWTVRNTIYF.

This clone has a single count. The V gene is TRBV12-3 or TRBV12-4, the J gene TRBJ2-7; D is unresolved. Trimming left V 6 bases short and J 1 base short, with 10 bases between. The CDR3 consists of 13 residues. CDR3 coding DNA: TGTGCCAGCAGGTCGGTCCGTTCCTACGAGCAGTACTTC. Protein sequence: CASRSVRSYEQYF.

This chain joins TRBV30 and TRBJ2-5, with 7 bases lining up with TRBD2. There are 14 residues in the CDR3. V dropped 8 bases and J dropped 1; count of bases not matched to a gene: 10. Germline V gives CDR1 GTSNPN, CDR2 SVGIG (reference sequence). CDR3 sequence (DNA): TGTGCCATCATAGCGGGTGGATTCCAAGAGACCCAGTACTTC. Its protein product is CAIIAGGFQETQYF.

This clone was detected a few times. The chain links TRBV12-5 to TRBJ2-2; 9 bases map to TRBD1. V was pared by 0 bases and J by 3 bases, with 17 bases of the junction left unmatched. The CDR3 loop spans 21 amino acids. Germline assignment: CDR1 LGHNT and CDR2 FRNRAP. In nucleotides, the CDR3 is TGTGCTAGTGGTTTGGTCCCCGAAATCCAACAGGGGGCGCGGGACACCGGGGAGCTGTTTTTT. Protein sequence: CASGLVPEIQQGARDTGELFF.

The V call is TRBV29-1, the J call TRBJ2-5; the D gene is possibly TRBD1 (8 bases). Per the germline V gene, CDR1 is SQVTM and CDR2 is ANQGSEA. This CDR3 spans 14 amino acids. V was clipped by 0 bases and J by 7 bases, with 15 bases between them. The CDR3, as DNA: TGCAGCGTTGAAGAAGGAAGCGGGACAGGGACCCAGTACTTC. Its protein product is CSVEEGSGTGTQYF.

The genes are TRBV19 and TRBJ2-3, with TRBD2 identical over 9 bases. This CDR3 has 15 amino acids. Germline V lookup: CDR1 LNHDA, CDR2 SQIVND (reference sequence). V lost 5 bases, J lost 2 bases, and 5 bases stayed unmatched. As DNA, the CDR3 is TGTGCCAGTAGTGAAGCGGGAGGTAACACAGATACGCAGTATTTT. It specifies CASSEAGGNTDTQYF.

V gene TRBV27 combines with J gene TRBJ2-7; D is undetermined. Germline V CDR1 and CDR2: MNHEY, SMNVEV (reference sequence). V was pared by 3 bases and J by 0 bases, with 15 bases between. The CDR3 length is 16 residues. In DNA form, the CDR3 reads TGTGCCAGCAGTTTTATCTGGGCCCCCAGCTCCTACGAGCAGTACTTC. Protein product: CASSFIWAPSSYEQYF.

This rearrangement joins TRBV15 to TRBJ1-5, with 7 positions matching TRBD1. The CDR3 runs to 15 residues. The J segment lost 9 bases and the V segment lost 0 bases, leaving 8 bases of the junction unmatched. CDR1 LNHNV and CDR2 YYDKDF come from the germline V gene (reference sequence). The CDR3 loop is CATSRDRDRSGPQHF. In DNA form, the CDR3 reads TGTGCCACCAGCAGAGACCGGGACAGAAGTGGGCCCCAGCATTTT.

For the CDR3, the DNA is TGTGCCAGCAGCCTCTCCCAGGGGGCTAGGGAGACCCAGTACTTC. As protein: CASSLSQGARETQYF. The chain joins TRBV7-9 to TRBJ2-5, with 8 nucleotides matching TRBD1. Trimming cost V 5 bases and J 5 bases; bases outside gene matches: 10. CDR3 length: 15 residues. In germline, CDR1 is SEHNR, CDR2 FQNEAQ (reference sequence).

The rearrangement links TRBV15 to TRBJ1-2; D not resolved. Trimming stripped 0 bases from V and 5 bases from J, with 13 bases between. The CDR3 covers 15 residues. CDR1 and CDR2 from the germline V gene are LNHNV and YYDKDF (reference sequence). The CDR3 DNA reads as TGTGCCACCAGCAGAGATTTTTGGACGGGGTATGGCTACACCTTC. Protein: CATSRDFWTGYGYTF. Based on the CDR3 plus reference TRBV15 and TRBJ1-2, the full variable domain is DAMVIQNPRYQVTQFGKPVTLSCSQTLNHNVMYWYQQKSSQAPKLLFHYYDKDFNNEADTPDNFQSRRPNTSFCFLDIRSPGLGDTAMYLCATSRDFWTGYGYTFGSGTRLTVV.

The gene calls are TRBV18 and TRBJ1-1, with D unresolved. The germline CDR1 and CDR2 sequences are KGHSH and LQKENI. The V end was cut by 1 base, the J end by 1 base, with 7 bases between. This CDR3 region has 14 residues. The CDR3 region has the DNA TGTGCCAGCTCACCACAGATAGCGAACACTGAAGCTTTCTTT. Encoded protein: CASSPQIANTEAFF.

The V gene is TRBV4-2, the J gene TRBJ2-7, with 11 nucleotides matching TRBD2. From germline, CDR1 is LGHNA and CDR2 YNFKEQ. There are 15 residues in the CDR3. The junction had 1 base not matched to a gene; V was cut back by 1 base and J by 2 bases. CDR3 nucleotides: TGTGCCAGCAGCCAAGCGGGACTAGCGGCCTACGAGCAGTACTTC. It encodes CASSQAGLAAYEQYF.

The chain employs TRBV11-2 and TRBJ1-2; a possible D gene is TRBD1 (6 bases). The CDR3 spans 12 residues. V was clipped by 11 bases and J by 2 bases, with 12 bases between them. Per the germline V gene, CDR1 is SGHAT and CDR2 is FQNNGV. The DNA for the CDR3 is TGTGCCGATGGGGACACCAACTATGGCTACACCTTC. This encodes CADGDTNYGYTF.

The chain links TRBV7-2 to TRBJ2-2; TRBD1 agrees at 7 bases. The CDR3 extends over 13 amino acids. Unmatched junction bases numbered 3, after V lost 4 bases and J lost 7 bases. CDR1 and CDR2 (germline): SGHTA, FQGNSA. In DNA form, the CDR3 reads TGTGCCAGCAGCTCGACAGGGATCGGGGAGCTGTTTTTT. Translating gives CASSSTGIGELFF. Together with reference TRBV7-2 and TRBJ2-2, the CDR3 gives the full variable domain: GAGVSQSPSNKVTEKGKDVELRCDPISGHTALYWYRQSLGQGLEFLIYFQGNSAPDKSGLPSDRFSAERTGGSVSTLTIQRTQQEDSAVYLCASSSTGIGELFFGEGSRLTVL.

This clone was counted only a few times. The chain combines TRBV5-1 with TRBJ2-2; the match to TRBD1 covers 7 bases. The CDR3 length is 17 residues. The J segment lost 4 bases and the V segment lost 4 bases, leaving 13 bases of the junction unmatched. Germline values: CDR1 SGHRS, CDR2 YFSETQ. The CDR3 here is CASSPRGGAFRTGELFF. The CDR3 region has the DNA TGCGCCAGCAGCCCACGAGGGGGCGCGTTTCGCACCGGGGAGCTGTTTTTT.

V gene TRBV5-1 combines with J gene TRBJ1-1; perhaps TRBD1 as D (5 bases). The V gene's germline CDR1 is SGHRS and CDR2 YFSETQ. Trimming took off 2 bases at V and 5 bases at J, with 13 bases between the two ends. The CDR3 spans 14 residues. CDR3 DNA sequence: TGCGCCAGCAGCTTAGGGCAGGGAGGTACTGAAGCTTTCTTT. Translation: CASSLGQGGTEAFF.

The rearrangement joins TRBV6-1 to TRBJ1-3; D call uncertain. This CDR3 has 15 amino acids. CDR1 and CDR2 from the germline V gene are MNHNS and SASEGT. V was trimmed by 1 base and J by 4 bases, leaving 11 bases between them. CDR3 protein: CASSEVRGGGNTIYF. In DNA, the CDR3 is TGTGCCAGCAGTGAAGTTCGGGGAGGAGGAAACACCATATATTTT.

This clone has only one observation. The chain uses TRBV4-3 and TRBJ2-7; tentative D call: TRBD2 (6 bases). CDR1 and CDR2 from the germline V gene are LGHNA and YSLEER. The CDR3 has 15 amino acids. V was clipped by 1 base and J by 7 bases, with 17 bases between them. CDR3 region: CASSQVIGLRGEQYF. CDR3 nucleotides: TGCGCCAGCAGCCAAGTCATCGGACTACGTGGGGAGCAGTACTTC.